The sequence of this T cell receptor (beta chain) was determined in a study of T cell responses to AZD1222 COVID-19 vaccine (dated by TCRdb to about 2021). Background for the entire study: AZD1222 recipients with second doses at about 4 weeks or about 12 weeks were pooled, because spike-specific TCR depth and breadth did not differ between schedules. TCR sequencing covered 230 to 250 trial participants: 200 to 220 given two doses of AZD1222 and 26 given two doses of MenACWY control vaccine. Enrollment into the trials was organized by age into subgroups of 18-55, 56-69 and 70-plus years, and those subgroups contained roughly 140, 27 and 60 TCR-sequenced participants, respectively.

Taken from the germline V gene (reference sequence), the CDR1 and CDR2 loops are LNHDA and SQIVND. Trimming takes 4 bases from V and 7 bases from J, and the germline ends sit 16 bases apart. Its CDR3 holds 15 amino acids, cysteine through phenylalanine. CDR3 DNA is the only sequence kept; it has 45 bases, read in frame from the first base. According to the study, the label for this sample's time point signals: baseline before first vaccination. Vaccinee samples were obtained from the UK trials COV001 and COV002, which included a single-blind randomized controlled phase 2/3 trial of AZD1222 (ChAdOx1 nCoV-19) in healthy adults. For TCRbeta chain sequencing, PBMC samples were collected from trial participants at day 0 and at day 28 after the second dose. With regard to this clone: The target of this receptor is not known. Base qualities were left out, and no much larger clone turns up one base away.

The full study reports these points: Because no day 14 peak-response samples were available, repertoires were characterized only after the peak T cell response. Nearly half of unique spike-specific TCRs reportedly recognized epitopes outside regions mutated in the B.1.351 and B.1.1.7 variants. Most participants were white British and females outnumbered males, and the authors suggested that clonal diversity may have been underestimated. Conclusions about previously exposed vaccinees are limited because only five or six AZD1222 recipients were SARS-CoV-2 seropositive at baseline. CD4 TCRs associated with the vaccine covered the entire spike protein, and the dominant responses were in regions 160-218 and 743-854. In the small 56-69-year group, the increase in depth fell short of significance, most likely because of low power. After two AZD1222 doses, spike-specific TCR breadth and depth were significantly higher than at day 0 and than in MenACWY recipients.

The CDR3 regions of human TCRbeta chains were analyzed by immunosequencing. Per the source publication's procedure: TCRs in the repertoires were matched against a reference library of SARS-CoV-2-specific TCRs that had been generated with the MIRA antigen-specificity platform. Breadth was defined as the fraction of unique TCRs that were SARS-CoV-2-associated. Depth was defined as the fraction of total T cells that were SARS-CoV-2-associated. Each spike-specific TCR was assigned to its reactive spike region and to a CD4 or CD8 class using the MIRA data. Log10-transformed breadth and depth values were compared by one-way ANOVA with Sidak's multiple comparisons tests. What TCRdb holds here is the immuneACCESS table cut down to in-frame rearrangements. Part of the clones is not present; checked against another copy, under half of the missing clones reflect an unresolved V gene, and the others are unexplained. V and J calls and clone size come straight from that table; D and trimming were deduced from the DNA. The sample has more than 75,000 clones on record, 80% to 90% of them singletons. The ten largest make up roughly 1.7% of the sample.

Here the sequenced sample was peripheral blood, taken on day 0 of AZD1222 vaccination. Recombination connected TRBV19 to TRBJ1-4, with TRBD1 perhaps the D gene, on 5 matching bases. The receptor was derived from an adult in good health. The CDR3 sequence is CASSRSGGRSEKLFF. The DNA reads TGTGCCAGTAGTAGGTCGGGGGGAAGGAGTGAAAAACTGTTTTTT.